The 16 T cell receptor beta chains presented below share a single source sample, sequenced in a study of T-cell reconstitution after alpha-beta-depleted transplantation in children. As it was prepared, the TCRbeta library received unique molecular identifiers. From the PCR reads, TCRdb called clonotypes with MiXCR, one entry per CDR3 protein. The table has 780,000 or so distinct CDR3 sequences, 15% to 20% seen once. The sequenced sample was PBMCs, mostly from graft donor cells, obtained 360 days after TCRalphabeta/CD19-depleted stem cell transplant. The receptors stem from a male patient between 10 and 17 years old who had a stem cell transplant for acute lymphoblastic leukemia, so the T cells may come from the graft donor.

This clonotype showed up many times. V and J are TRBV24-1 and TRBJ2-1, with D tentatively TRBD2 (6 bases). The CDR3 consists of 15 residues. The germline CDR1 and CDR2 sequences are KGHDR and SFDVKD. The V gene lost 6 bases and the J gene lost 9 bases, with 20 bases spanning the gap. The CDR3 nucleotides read TGTGCCACCAGTCAAACTAGCCCTGCAAGCCTTGAGCAGTTCTTC. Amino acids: CATSQTSPASLEQFF.

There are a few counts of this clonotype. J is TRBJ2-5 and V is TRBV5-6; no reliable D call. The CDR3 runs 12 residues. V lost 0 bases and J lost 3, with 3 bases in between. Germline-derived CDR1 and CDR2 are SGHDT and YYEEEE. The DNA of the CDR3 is TGTGCCAGCAGCTTGGTCAAAGAGACCCAGTACTTC. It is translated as CASSLVKETQYF.

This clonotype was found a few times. The CDR3 is CASSRAGYEPQHF. CDR3 nucleotide sequence: TGCGCCAGCAGCAGGGCAGGGTACGAGCCCCAGCATTTT. The rearrangement links TRBV5-1 to TRBJ1-5, with D possibly matching TRBD1 (5 bases). CDR1 and CDR2 from the germline V gene are SGHRS and YFSETQ. CDR3 length equals 13 residues. Trimming pared 4 bases from V and 8 bases from J, leaving 13 bases between.

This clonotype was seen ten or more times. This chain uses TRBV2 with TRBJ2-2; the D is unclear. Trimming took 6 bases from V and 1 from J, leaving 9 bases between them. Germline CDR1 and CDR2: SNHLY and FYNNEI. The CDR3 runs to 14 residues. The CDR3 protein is CASSAYKNTGELFF. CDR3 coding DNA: TGTGCCAGCAGCGCATACAAGAACACCGGGGAGCTGTTTTTT.

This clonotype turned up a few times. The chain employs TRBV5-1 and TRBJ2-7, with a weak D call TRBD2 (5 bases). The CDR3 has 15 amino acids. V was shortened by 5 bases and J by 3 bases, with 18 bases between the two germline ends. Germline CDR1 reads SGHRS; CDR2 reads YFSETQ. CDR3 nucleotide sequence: TGCGCCAGCAGTACTAGTACCATATCCTTCTACGAGCAGTACTTC. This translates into CASSTSTISFYEQYF.

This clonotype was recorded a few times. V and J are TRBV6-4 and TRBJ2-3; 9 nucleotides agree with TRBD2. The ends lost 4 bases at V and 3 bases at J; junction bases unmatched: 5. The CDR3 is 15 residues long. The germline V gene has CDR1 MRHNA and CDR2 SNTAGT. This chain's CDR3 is CASSVSGLATDTQYF. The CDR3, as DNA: TGTGCCAGCAGTGTATCGGGACTAGCAACAGATACGCAGTATTTT.

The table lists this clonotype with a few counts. In DNA, the CDR3 is TGCGCCAGCAGCTTGGGACAGGTCGTTAATGAAAAACTGTTTTTT. Protein sequence: CASSLGQVVNEKLFF. This rearrangement joins TRBV5-1 to TRBJ1-4; tentative D call: TRBD1 (6 bases). V shed 0 bases and J shed 4 bases, with 10 bases lying between them. The germline gives CDR1 SGHRS, CDR2 YFSETQ. The CDR3 contains 15 residues.

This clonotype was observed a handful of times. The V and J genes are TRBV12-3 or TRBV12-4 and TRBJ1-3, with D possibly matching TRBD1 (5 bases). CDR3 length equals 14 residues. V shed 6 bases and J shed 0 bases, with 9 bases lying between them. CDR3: CASRDTSSGNTIYF. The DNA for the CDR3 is TGTGCCAGCAGGGACACTTCCTCTGGAAACACCATATATTTT.

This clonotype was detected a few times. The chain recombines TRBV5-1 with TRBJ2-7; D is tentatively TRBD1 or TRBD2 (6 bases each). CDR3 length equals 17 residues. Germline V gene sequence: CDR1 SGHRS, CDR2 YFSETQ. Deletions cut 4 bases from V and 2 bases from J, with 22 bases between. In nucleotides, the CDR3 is TGCGCCAGCAGCCCTAGAGGGGGGCCCCTCCTTACCTACGAGCAGTACTTC. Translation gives CASSPRGGPLLTYEQYF.

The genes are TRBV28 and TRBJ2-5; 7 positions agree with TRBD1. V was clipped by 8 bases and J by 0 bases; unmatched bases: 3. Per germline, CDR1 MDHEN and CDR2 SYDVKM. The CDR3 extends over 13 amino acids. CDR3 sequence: CASLDRYQETQYF. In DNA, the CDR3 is TGTGCCAGCCTGGACAGGTACCAAGAGACCCAGTACTTC.

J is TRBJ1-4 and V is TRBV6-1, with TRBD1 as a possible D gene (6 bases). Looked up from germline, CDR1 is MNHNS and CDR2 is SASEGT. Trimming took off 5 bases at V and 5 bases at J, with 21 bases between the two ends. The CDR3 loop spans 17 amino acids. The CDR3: CASSPPGGGAVNEKLFF. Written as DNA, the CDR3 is TGTGCCAGCAGTCCCCCCGGTGGGGGGGCGGTAAATGAAAAACTGTTTTTT.

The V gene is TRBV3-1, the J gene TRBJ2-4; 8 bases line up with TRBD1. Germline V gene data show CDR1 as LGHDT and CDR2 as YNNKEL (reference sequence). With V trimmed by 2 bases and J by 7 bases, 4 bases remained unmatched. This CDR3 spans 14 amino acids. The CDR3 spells CASSQPGGWNIQYF. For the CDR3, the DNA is TGTGCCAGCAGCCAACCAGGGGGCTGGAACATTCAGTACTTC.

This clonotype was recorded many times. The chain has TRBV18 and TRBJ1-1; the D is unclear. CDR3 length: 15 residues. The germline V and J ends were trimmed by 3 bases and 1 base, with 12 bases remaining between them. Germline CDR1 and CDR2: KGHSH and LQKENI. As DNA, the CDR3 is TGTGCCAGCTCACCCCCGGAGGGCTCGAACACTGAAGCTTTCTTT. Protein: CASSPPEGSNTEAFF.

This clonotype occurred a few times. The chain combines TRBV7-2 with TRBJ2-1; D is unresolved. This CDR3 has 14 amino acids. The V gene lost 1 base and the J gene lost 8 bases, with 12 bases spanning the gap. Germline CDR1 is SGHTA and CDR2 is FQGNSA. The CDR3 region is CASSLGWTGDEQFF. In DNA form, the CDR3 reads TGTGCCAGCAGCTTAGGTTGGACGGGCGATGAGCAGTTCTTC. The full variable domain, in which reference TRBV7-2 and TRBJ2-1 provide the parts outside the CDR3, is GAGVSQSPSNKVTEKGKDVELRCDPISGHTALYWYRQSLGQGLEFLIYFQGNSAPDKSGLPSDRFSAERTGGSVSTLTIQRTQQEDSAVYLCASSLGWTGDEQFFGPGTRLTVL.

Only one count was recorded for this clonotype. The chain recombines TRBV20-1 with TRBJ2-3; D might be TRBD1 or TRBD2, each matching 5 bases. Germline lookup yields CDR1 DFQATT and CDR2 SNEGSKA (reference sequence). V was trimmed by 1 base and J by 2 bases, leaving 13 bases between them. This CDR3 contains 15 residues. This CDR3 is CSARVGTGFTDTQYF. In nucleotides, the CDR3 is TGCAGTGCTAGAGTCGGGACGGGGTTCACAGATACGCAGTATTTT.

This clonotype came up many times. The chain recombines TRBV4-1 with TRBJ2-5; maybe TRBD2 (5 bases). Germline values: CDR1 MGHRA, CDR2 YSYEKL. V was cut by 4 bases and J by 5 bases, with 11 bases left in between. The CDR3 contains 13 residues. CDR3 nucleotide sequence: TGCGCCAGCAGCCCGGGGTCTTGGGAGACCCAGTACTTC. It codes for CASSPGSWETQYF.